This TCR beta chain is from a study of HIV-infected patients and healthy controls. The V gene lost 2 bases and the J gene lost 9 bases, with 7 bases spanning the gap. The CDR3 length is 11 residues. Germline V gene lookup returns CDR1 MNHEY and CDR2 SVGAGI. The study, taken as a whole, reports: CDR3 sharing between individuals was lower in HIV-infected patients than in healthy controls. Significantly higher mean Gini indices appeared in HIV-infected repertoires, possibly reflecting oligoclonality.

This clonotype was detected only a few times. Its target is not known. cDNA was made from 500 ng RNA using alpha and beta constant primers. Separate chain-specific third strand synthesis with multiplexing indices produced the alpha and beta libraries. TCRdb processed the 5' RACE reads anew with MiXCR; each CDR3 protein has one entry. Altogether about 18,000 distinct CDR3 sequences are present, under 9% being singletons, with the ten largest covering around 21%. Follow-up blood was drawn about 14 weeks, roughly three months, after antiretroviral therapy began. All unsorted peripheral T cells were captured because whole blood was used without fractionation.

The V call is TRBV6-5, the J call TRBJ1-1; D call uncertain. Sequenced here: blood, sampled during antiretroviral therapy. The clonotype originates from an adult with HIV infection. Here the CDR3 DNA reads TGTGCCAGCAGTTACGGCGGGAAAGCTTTCTTT. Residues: CASSYGGKAFF.